The clone carrying this TCR beta chain has just a few counts. Its antigen remains unidentified. Next came a second PCR, run for roughly 6 to 11 cycles, which used a sample-barcoded 5' primer along with a J-beta primer mix. In TCRdb, the 5' RACE reads were re-called with MiXCR into one record per CDR3 protein. The sample shows 1.5 million to 2 million distinct CDR3 sequences, more than 35% of them seen only once. The sample originates from a study of blood T cells in healthy people across ages. Study context: Every two T cells gave about one barcoded beta molecule via template switching.

Study-level findings and limits: Donor CMV infection status was unknown, possibly confounding age-related changes in expanded clonotypes. TCR beta diversity tracked closely with naive T cell percentage. Calculation of diversity from one million T cells yielded estimates considered to be underestimates.

The V gene end was trimmed by 2 bases and the J gene end by 5 bases; junction bases not matched to a gene: 5. The CDR3 is made up of 14 amino acids. CDR1 and CDR2 (germline): KGHSH, LQKENI. The genes are TRBV18 and TRBJ2-5, with 7 bases aligning to TRBD1. Material: blood. This clonotype originated in a human donor in good health. CDR3 sequence (DNA): TGTGCCAGCTCACCAAAGGGGGCTGGTGAGACCCAGTACTTC. Translating it yields CASSPKGAGETQYF.